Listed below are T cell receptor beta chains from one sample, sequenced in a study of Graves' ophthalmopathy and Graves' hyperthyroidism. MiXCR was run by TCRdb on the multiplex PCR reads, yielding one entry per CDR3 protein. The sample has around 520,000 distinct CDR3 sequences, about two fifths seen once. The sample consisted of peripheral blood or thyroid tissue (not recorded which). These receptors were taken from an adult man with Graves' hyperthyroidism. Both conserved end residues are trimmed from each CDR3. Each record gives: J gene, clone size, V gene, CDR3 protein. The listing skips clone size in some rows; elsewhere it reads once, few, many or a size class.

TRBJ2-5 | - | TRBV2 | ASSYGAGGGETQY
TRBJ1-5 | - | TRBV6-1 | ASSGTSGSLGTQH
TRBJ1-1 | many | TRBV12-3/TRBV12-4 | ASSFAGQMNTEAF
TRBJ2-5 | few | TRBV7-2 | ASGQGLAEQETQY
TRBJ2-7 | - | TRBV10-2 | ASSEYPQGAYEQY
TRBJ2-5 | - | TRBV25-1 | ASSLDGD
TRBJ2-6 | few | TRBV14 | ASRFTPGQGSSGANVLT
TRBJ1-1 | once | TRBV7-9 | ASSQGGVVNTEAF
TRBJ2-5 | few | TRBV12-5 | ASGLELAEETQY
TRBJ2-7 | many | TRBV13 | ASTADRGGHEQY
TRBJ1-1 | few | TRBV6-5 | ASGPQGLNTEAF
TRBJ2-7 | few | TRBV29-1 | SVGGAGVFSYEQY
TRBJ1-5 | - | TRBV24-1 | ATSVPGQPQH
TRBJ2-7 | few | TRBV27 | ASSYRGNSYEQY
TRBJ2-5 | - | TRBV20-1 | SARGEGETQY
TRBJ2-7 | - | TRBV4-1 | ASSQDGQRLVGQY
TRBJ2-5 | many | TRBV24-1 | ATSETGTGSQETQY
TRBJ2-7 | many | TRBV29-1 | SVVIAGAGEQY
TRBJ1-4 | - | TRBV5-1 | ASSSAGNEKLF
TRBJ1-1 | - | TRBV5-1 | ASSLFGGATEAF
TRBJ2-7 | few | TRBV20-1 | SADRDSVSYEQY
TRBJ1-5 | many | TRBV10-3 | ASSRHLSNQPQH
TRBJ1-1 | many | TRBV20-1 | SARQRGVMGEAF
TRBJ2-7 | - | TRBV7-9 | ASSPSWGGGNEQY
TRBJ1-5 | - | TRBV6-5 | ASIASRQSWNQPQH
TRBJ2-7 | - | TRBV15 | ATSSQLLSGEGYEQY
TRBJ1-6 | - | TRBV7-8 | ASSGRTGQFSYNSPLH
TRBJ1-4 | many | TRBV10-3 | AISEGVSANEKLF
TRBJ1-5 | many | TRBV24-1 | ATSDLKGDDSNQPQH
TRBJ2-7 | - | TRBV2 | ATGTGGNEQY
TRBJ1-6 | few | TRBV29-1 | SVERFGSSYNSPLH
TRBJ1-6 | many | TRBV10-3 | AISEQAGSSYNSPLH
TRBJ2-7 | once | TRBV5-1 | ASSFGLGTSGREREQY
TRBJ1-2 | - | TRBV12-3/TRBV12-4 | ASRRQGSYT
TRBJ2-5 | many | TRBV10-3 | APSPSQETQY
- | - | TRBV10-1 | ASSESNSGEQF
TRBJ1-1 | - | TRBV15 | ATSRDGGGGTEAS
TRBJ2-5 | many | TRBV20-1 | SARLADSKETQY